Below, 25 T cell receptor beta chains from the same sample are listed, as sequenced in a study of blood T cell repertoires in COVID-19. Assay used: immunoSEQ multiplex PCR; TCRdb lists only in-frame clones, some missing. The sample has tens of thousands of clones, over 75% seen once. What was sequenced was peripheral blood. Source of these receptors: a man in his sixties with acute or convalescent COVID-19.

The rearrangement uses TRBV5-1 and TRBJ2-5; 8 positions agree with TRBD2. The CDR3 totals 14 residues. Looked up from germline, CDR1 is SGHRS and CDR2 is YFSETQ. The J segment lost 2 bases and the V segment lost 1 base, leaving 1 base of the junction unmatched. The CDR3 sequence: CASSLLAGQETQYF. In nucleotides, the CDR3 is TGCGCCAGCAGCTTGTTAGCGGGGCAAGAGACCCAGTACTTC.

The rearrangement joins TRBV7-3 to TRBJ2-1; 14 positions agree with TRBD2. CDR3 length: 15 amino acids. Looked up from germline, CDR1 is SGHTA and CDR2 is FQGTGA. After removal of 4 bases from V and 9 bases from J, the junction contained 5 bases not matched to a gene. In DNA, the CDR3 is TGTGCCAGCAGCTGGACTAGCGGGGGGTCTGGTGAGCAGTTCTTC. Translation: CASSWTSGGSGEQFF.

The chain has TRBV6-5 and TRBJ1-2; a weak D match, TRBD1 (6 bases). Trimming left V 2 bases short and J 10 bases short, with 20 bases between. The CDR3 sequence is 15 residues long. CDR1 MNHEY and CDR2 SVGAGI come from the germline V gene. The CDR3 is CASSYPRGDTWDYTF. DNA for the CDR3: TGTGCCAGCAGTTACCCGAGAGGGGACACCTGGGACTACACCTTC.

The chain carries TRBV7-9 and TRBJ1-2, with TRBD1 as a possible D gene (5 bases). CDR3 length: 14 residues. Germline lookup yields CDR1 SEHNR and CDR2 FQNEAQ (reference sequence). V dropped 1 base and J dropped 5 bases, with 11 bases sitting between them. This CDR3 reads CASSLGTDKYGYTF. The CDR3 DNA follows: TGTGCCAGCAGCTTAGGTACGGACAAATATGGCTACACCTTC.

V is TRBV2 and J is TRBJ2-2; TRBD1 matches 11 bases. The CDR3 extends over 15 amino acids. The J segment lost 1 base and the V segment lost 8 bases, leaving 3 bases of the junction unmatched. The germline V gene has CDR1 SNHLY and CDR2 FYNNEI. CDR3 sequence reads: CASQGTGGNTGELFF. In DNA form, the CDR3 reads TGTGCCAGCCAGGGGACAGGGGGGAACACCGGGGAGCTGTTTTTT.

V is TRBV7-2 and J is TRBJ2-1; D might be TRBD2 (7 bases). The CDR3 totals 14 residues. V was shortened by 5 bases and J by 4 bases, with 12 bases between the two germline ends. Per the germline V gene, CDR1 is SGHTA and CDR2 is FQGNSA. CDR3 region: CASSMRGLYNEQFF. The CDR3 DNA reads as TGTGCCAGCAGCATGCGGGGGCTGTACAATGAGCAGTTCTTC.

The chain uses TRBV5-1 and TRBJ2-7; TRBD2 aligns across 9 bases. CDR1 and CDR2 (germline): SGHRS, YFSETQ. V was clipped by 0 bases and J by 5 bases; unmatched bases: 3. The CDR3 consists of 14 residues. CDR3 nucleotide sequence: TGCGCCAGCAGCTTGGGGGCTAGCGGGGACGAGCAGTACTTC. Protein product: CASSLGASGDEQYF.

This chain uses TRBV19 with TRBJ1-2; a possible D gene is TRBD1 (5 bases). Germline loops: CDR1 LNHDA, CDR2 SQIVND (reference sequence). The ends were cut back, 3 bases at V and 1 base at J, with 12 bases in the middle. This CDR3 is 15 amino acids long. The CDR3 nucleotides read TGTGCCAGTAGTATCGTGGAGGGGCTTAACTATGGCTACACCTTC. This codes for CASSIVEGLNYGYTF.

This rearrangement joins TRBV6-6 to TRBJ1-4; 12 bases map to TRBD1. This CDR3 spans 15 amino acids. The junction had 1 base not matched to a gene; V was cut back by 6 bases and J by 2 bases. CDR1 is MNHNY, CDR2 SVGAGI, per germline (reference sequence). The CDR3 sequence: CASRGQGATNEKLFF. The DNA of the CDR3 is TGTGCCAGCAGGGGACAGGGGGCTACTAATGAAAAACTGTTTTTT.

The chain links TRBV20-1 to TRBJ2-7, with D tentatively TRBD2 (6 bases). Germline V gives CDR1 DFQATT, CDR2 SNEGSKA (reference sequence). This CDR3 has 14 residues. V lost 3 bases and J lost 3, with 15 bases in between. CDR3 in amino acids: CSASGGGSGYEQYF. CDR3 nucleotides: TGCAGTGCTAGTGGGGGAGGATCCGGCTACGAGCAGTACTTC.

This clone was picked up one time. This chain links TRBV2 with TRBJ2-1; D possibly corresponds to TRBD2 (6 bases). Germline-derived CDR1 and CDR2 are SNHLY and FYNNEI. This CDR3 contains 12 residues. The CDR3, as DNA: TGTGCAGGCGGGGCAGACTACAATGAGCAGTTCTTC. It specifies CAGGADYNEQFF.

The chain joins TRBV20-1 to TRBJ2-7, with no clear D. Trimming shortened V by 3 bases and J by 6 bases, and 9 bases separated the two germline ends. CDR3 length: 11 amino acids. Germline V lookup: CDR1 DFQATT, CDR2 SNEGSKA (reference sequence). CDR3 protein: CSASRSGEQYF. The CDR3 DNA reads as TGCAGTGCTAGTAGATCGGGCGAGCAGTACTTC.

V is TRBV2 and J is TRBJ2-7, with a possible D match to TRBD2 (6 bases). CDR1 is SNHLY and CDR2 is FYNNEI in the germline V gene. Trimming stripped 6 bases from V and 6 bases from J, with 12 bases between. This CDR3 spans 12 amino acids. The CDR3 DNA sequence: TGTGCCAGCAGACTACTAGCTTTCGAGCAGTACTTC. Translation: CASRLLAFEQYF.

The chain is built from TRBV9 and TRBJ1-1; TRBD1 is a possible D gene (5 bases). V lost 3 bases and J 5 bases, leaving 14 bases between the germline ends. The CDR3 contains 14 residues. Germline V gives CDR1 SGDLS, CDR2 YYNGEE. In nucleotides, the CDR3 is TGTGCCAGCAGCGCCCTTGGAGGGGTTACTGAAGCTTTCTTT. Encoded protein: CASSALGGVTEAFF.

V usage is TRBV6-6 and J usage is TRBJ1-2; D unresolved. This CDR3 comprises 13 residues. V lost 2 bases, J lost 3 bases, and 7 bases lay in between. The germline V gene encodes CDR1 MNHNY and CDR2 SVGAGI (reference sequence). CDR3 DNA sequence: TGTGCCAGCAGTTACGGCCTGGACTATGGCTACACCTTC. Amino acid sequence: CASSYGLDYGYTF.

The chain combines TRBV6-2 or TRBV6-3 with TRBJ1-5; D is possibly TRBD1 (5 bases). Germline CDR1 MNHEY, CDR2 SVGEGT. Between the trimmed V and J ends, which lost 4 bases and 7 bases, there was a span of 11 bases. The CDR3 runs 13 residues. The CDR3 is CASSFRVRQPQHF. Written as DNA, the CDR3 is TGTGCCAGCAGTTTCAGGGTTCGGCAGCCCCAGCATTTT.

The chain has TRBV6-5 and TRBJ1-2; D unresolved. The V and J ends lost 8 bases and 2 bases respectively, with 9 bases between them. Germline CDR1 reads MNHEY; CDR2 reads SVGAGI. This CDR3 is built from 12 residues. Here the CDR3 DNA reads TGTGCCAGCTCTGGGGAGAACTATGGCTACACCTTC. This codes for CASSGENYGYTF.

V gene TRBV3-1 (or the pseudogene TRBV3-2) combines with J gene TRBJ2-5; weak D call: TRBD2 (5 bases). CDR1 and CDR2 from the germline V gene are LGHDT and YNNKEL (reference sequence). The V gene lost 3 bases and the J gene lost 5 bases, with 13 bases spanning the gap. The CDR3 has 14 residues. Here the CDR3 DNA reads TGTGCCAGCAGCCACGGACTCCGCGGGGAGACCCAGTACTTC. Protein sequence: CASSHGLRGETQYF.

This chain links TRBV10-3 with TRBJ2-1; 10 nucleotides agree with TRBD1. The CDR3 has 13 amino acids. Germline CDR1 and CDR2: ENHRY and SYGVKD. The V segment lost 6 bases and the J segment 16 bases; nucleotides outside the gene matches: 12. CDR3 nucleotides: TGTGCCATCAGGGGGACAGGGGAAAGAGGTCAATTCTTC. Protein product: CAIRGTGERGQFF.

The V and J genes are TRBV18 and TRBJ2-2, with D perhaps matching TRBD2 (5 bases). The CDR3 extends over 17 amino acids. Trimming removed 3 bases at V and 4 bases at J, with 18 bases between. From germline, CDR1 is KGHSH and CDR2 LQKENI. The CDR3 here is CASSPRTYTASTGELFF. In DNA form, the CDR3 reads TGTGCCAGCTCACCCAGGACTTATACCGCGAGCACCGGGGAGCTGTTTTTT.

The rearrangement uses TRBV11-2 and TRBJ1-1; D remains unclear. Looked up from germline, CDR1 is SGHAT and CDR2 is FQNNGV. Trimming removed 5 bases from V and 3 bases from J, with 4 bases in between. This CDR3 comprises 11 residues. CDR3 coding DNA: TGTGCCAGCAGCCCCGACACTGAAGCTTTCTTT. It is translated as CASSPDTEAFF.

This chain joins TRBV9 and TRBJ1-6; 7 positions agree with TRBD1. CDR3 length: 16 residues. Germline V lookup: CDR1 SGDLS, CDR2 YYNGEE. The V gene end was trimmed by 0 bases and the J gene end by 5 bases; junction bases not matched to a gene: 5. The CDR3 loop is CASSVEVGGHNSPLHF. In DNA, the CDR3 is TGTGCCAGCAGCGTAGAAGTAGGGGGCCATAATTCACCCCTCCACTTT.

This chain joins TRBV19 and TRBJ2-5; tentative D call: TRBD2 (6 bases). Germline V gene data show CDR1 as LNHDA and CDR2 as SQIVND (reference sequence). There are 14 residues in the CDR3. V was cut by 3 bases and J by 1 base, with 9 bases left in between. The CDR3 loop is CASSIWGVQETQYF. CDR3 coding DNA: TGTGCCAGTAGTATTTGGGGGGTCCAAGAGACCCAGTACTTC.

The V gene is TRBV19, the J gene TRBJ1-2; D is unclear. V dropped 7 bases and J dropped 2 bases, with 17 bases sitting between them. Germline CDR1 and CDR2: LNHDA and SQIVND (reference sequence). The CDR3 length is 15 residues. The CDR3 sequence is CASTTIGGGNYGYTF. CDR3 nucleotide sequence: TGTGCCAGTACCACCATTGGCGGTGGGAACTATGGCTACACCTTC.

V and J are TRBV27 and TRBJ2-3; TRBD1 might be the D (6 bases). Germline CDR1 MNHEY, CDR2 SMNVEV (reference sequence). Trimming shortened V by 1 base and J by 0 bases, and 17 bases separated the two germline ends. This CDR3 has 18 residues. The CDR3 loop is CASSLYRTVLSSTDTQYF. As DNA, the CDR3 is TGTGCCAGCAGTTTATATCGGACAGTCCTCTCTAGCACAGATACGCAGTATTTT.